Sequencing of this T cell receptor (beta chain) was carried out in a study of T cell responses to AZD1222 COVID-19 vaccine. This CDR3 has 14 amino acids. In germline, CDR1 is SGHRS, CDR2 YFSETQ. V lost 4 bases and J lost 0, with 7 bases in between. Overall study results and limits: Donors skewed white British and female; clonal diversity was possibly underestimated. Receipt of two AZD1222 doses was followed by a rise in Spike-specific TCR breadth and depth.

The assay was immunoSEQ multiplex PCR, and TCRdb's table has in-frame clones only and misses some. The sample has fewer than 100,000 clones, roughly nine tenths seen once. A word on this clone: Its antigen is undetermined.

This chain uses TRBV5-1 with TRBJ1-4, with a possible D match to TRBD1 (6 bases). This receptor was taken from an adult who received the AZD1222 COVID-19 vaccine. Sequenced material: peripheral blood, taken 28 days after the second AZD1222 dose. The CDR3 loop reads CASSGTTTNEKLFF. The CDR3 DNA reads as TGCGCCAGCAGCGGGACAACAACTAATGAAAAACTGTTTTTT.